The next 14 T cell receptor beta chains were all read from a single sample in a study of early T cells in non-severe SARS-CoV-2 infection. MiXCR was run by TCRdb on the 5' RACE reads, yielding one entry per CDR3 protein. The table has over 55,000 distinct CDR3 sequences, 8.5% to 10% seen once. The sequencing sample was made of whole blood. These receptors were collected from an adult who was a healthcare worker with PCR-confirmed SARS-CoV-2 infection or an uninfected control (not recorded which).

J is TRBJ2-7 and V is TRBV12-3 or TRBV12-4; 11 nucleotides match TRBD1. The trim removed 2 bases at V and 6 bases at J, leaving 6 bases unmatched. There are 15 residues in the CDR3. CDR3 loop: CASSLRDRGKGEQYF. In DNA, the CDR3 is TGTGCCAGCAGTTTAAGGGACAGGGGGAAGGGCGAGCAGTACTTC.

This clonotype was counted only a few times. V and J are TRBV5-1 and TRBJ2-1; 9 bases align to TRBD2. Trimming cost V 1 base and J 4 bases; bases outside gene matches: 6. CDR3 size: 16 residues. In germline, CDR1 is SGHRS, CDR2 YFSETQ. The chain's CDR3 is CASSLPNLAGYNEQFF. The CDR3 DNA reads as TGCGCCAGCAGCTTGCCCAATCTAGCGGGGTACAATGAGCAGTTCTTC.

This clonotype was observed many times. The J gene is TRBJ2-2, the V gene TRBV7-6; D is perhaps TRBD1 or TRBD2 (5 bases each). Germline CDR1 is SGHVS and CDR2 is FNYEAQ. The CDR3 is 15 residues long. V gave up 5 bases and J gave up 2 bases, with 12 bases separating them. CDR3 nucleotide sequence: TGTGCCAGCAGCCCTAGCTGGGGCAACACCGGGGAGCTGTTTTTT. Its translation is CASSPSWGNTGELFF.

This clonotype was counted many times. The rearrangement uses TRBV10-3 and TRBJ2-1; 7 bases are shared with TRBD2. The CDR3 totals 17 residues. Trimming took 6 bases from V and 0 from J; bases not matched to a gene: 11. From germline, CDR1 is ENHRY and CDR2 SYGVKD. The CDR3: CAISRPSGVSSYNEQFF. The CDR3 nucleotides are TGTGCCATCAGCCGCCCTAGCGGAGTAAGCTCCTACAATGAGCAGTTCTTC.

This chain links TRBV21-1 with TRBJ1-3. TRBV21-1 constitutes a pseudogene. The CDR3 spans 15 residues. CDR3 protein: CASSKRMGGASTIYF. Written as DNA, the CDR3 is TGTGCCAGCAGCAAACGGATGGGAGGTGCCAGCACCATATATTTT.

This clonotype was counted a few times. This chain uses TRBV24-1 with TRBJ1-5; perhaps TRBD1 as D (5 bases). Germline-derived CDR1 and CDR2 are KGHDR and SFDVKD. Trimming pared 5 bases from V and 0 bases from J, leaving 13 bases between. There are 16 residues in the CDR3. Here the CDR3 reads CATSGEGTYSNQPQHF. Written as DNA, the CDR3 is TGTGCCACCAGTGGGGAAGGGACGTATAGCAATCAGCCCCAGCATTTT.

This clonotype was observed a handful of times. In DNA form, the CDR3 reads TGTGCCAGCACCGGGACTAGCGCCTCCTACGAGCAGTACTTC. Its protein is CASTGTSASYEQYF. The chain employs TRBV11-2 and TRBJ2-7; TRBD2 matches at 10 bases. The CDR3 totals 14 residues. CDR1 is SGHAT and CDR2 is FQNNGV in the germline V gene. The V segment lost 7 bases and the J segment 0 bases; nucleotides outside the gene matches: 3.

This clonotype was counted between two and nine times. CDR3 in DNA: TGTGCCAGCTCACCTACGCCGGTGGGGAACACTGAAGCTTTCTTT. This translates into CASSPTPVGNTEAFF. This chain links TRBV18 with TRBJ1-1; D gene ambiguous. This CDR3 region has 15 residues. Deletions cut 3 bases from V and 1 base from J, with 12 bases between. CDR1 is KGHSH and CDR2 is LQKENI in the germline V gene.

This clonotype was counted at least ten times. Here the CDR3 reads CASSPPGPSNEKLFF. The CDR3 coding sequence is TGTGCCAGCTCACCTCCTGGCCCCTCTAATGAAAAACTGTTTTTT. The chain is built from TRBV18 and TRBJ1-4; D uncertain. Trimming pared 3 bases from V and 3 bases from J, leaving 11 bases between. Germline CDR1 KGHSH, CDR2 LQKENI. There are 15 residues in the CDR3.

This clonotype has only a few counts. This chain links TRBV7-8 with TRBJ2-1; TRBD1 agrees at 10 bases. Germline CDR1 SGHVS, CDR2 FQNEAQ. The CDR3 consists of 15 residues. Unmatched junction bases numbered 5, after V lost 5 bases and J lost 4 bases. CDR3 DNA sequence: TGTGCCAGCAGCACCGGACAGGGGGTGTACAATGAGCAGTTCTTC. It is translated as CASSTGQGVYNEQFF.

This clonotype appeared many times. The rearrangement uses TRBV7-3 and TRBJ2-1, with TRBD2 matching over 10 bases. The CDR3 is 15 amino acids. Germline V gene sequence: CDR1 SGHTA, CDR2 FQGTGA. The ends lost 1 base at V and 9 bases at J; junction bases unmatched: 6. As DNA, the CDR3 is TGTGCCAGCAGCTTAAGGTCTAGCGGGAGTCCTGAGCAGTTCTTC. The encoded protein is CASSLRSSGSPEQFF.

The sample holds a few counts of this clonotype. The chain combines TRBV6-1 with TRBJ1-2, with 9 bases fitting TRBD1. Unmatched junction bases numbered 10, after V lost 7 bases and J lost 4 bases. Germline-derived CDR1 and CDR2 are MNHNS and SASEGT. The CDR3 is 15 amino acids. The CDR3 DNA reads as TGTGCCAGCACCACCGCCGGACAGGGGTCCTATGGCTACACCTTC. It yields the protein CASTTAGQGSYGYTF.

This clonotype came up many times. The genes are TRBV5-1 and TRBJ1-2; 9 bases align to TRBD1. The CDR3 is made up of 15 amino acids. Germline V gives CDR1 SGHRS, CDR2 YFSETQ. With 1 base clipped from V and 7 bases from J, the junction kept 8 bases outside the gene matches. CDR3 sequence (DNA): TGCGCCAGCAGCTTGCAGGACAGGGGTCTAAGTGGCTACACCTTC. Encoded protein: CASSLQDRGLSGYTF.

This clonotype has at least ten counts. CDR3 loop: CASSLERGNTEAFF. DNA for the CDR3: TGTGCCAGCAGCCTAGAAAGGGGGAACACTGAAGCTTTCTTT. The chain has TRBV7-8 and TRBJ1-1; tentative D call: TRBD1 (5 bases). This CDR3 spans 14 amino acids. Germline V gene data show CDR1 as SGHVS and CDR2 as FQNEAQ. V shed 5 bases and J shed 1 base, with 11 bases lying between them.